Here is one TCR beta chain with its context. This record comes from a study of beta chain features in type 1 diabetes. Germline V gene data show CDR1 as MGHRA and CDR2 as YSYEKL. Trimming took 0 bases from V and 8 from J, leaving 13 bases between them. The CDR3 loop spans 15 amino acids. Sequenced material consisted of expressed TCRB transcripts (all of the isolated RNA was reverse transcribed). TCRdb's copy holds only in-frame clones and misses some; the assay was immunoSEQ multiplex PCR. The sample has around 250,000 clones, 27% seen once; the top ten hold roughly 4.1%. The TCR originated in a man under 40 in good health. Input material: central memory CD4+ T cells from blood. This chain joins TRBV4-1 and TRBJ1-4; no clear D gene. CDR3 protein: CASSQDVLRGEKLFF. CDR3 DNA sequence: TGCGCCAGCAGCCAAGATGTTCTGAGAGGGGAAAAACTGTTTTTT.